The 19 T cell receptor beta chains reported below all come from one sample, sequenced in a study of identical twins. One entry per CDR3 protein, called by TCRdb with MiXCR from the 5' RACE reads. This sample carries 1.5 million to 2 million distinct CDR3 sequences, roughly a third of them seen once, and the ten largest clones take about 0.25%. The sequenced sample was cord blood. These receptors were collected from a newborn girl in good health.

The J gene is TRBJ2-1, the V gene TRBV5-1; possibly TRBD2 for D (6 bases). Trimming shortened V by 0 bases and J by 0 bases, and 10 bases separated the two germline ends. Germline assignment: CDR1 SGHRS and CDR2 YFSETQ. This CDR3 spans 16 amino acids. The CDR3 bases are TGCGCCAGCAGCTTGGCGGGGGAACGCTCCTACAATGAGCAGTTCTTC. Its translation is CASSLAGERSYNEQFF.

This clonotype was picked up a small number of times. The chain joins TRBV25-1 to TRBJ1-2, with TRBD1 matching over 9 bases. J lost 2 bases, V lost 4 bases, and 11 bases had no gene match. The CDR3 sequence is 17 residues long. CDR1 is MGHDK, CDR2 SYGVNS, per germline. DNA of the CDR3: TGTGCCAGCAGTGGCAGCCCGACAGGGGGTTGGAACTATGGCTACACCTTC. Translation gives CASSGSPTGGWNYGYTF.

V usage is TRBV27 and J usage is TRBJ1-1, with 7 bases identical to TRBD1. Trimming took 2 bases from V and 4 from J; bases not matched to a gene: 16. Germline CDR1 reads MNHEY; CDR2 reads SMNVEV (reference sequence). The CDR3 covers 18 residues. The CDR3: CASSLISPTGPRATEAFF. For the CDR3, the DNA is TGTGCCAGCAGTTTAATATCACCGACAGGGCCCCGAGCCACTGAAGCTTTCTTT.

A few counts support this clonotype. The chain uses TRBV7-9 and TRBJ2-3, with a weak D call TRBD2 (5 bases). The ends were cut back, 1 base at V and 2 bases at J, with 10 bases in the middle. CDR1 and CDR2 (germline): SEHNR, FQNEAQ (reference sequence). The CDR3 length is 15 residues. In DNA, the CDR3 is TGTGCCAGCAGCTTAGACGGACTGCTCACAGATACGCAGTATTTT. Protein sequence: CASSLDGLLTDTQYF.

Ten or more counts support this clonotype. The CDR3: CASSQSYYGYTF. The CDR3 DNA is TGTGCCAGCAGCCAGTCCTATTATGGCTACACCTTC. J is TRBJ1-2 and V is TRBV14, with D hard to call. V was shortened by 3 bases and J by 5 bases, with 7 bases between the two germline ends. Per the germline V gene, CDR1 is SGHDN and CDR2 is FVKESK. This CDR3 is built from 12 residues.

In its sample, this clonotype was seen many times. The chain couples TRBV6-5 to TRBJ2-5; the match to TRBD2 covers 10 bases. Germline-derived CDR1 and CDR2 are MNHEY and SVGAGI. V gave up 2 bases and J gave up 3 bases; unmatched junction bases: 6. The CDR3 covers 16 residues. CDR3 nucleotides: TGTGCCAGCAGTTACGGGGAGCGGGAGGGGGAAGAGACCCAGTACTTC. It codes for CASSYGEREGEETQYF.

This chain connects TRBV20-1 to TRBJ2-5; 10 bases align to TRBD2. With the DNA end fitting TRBJ2-7 better, the J assignment may be wrong. The CDR3 totals 14 residues. Per the germline V gene, CDR1 is DFQATT and CDR2 is SNEGSKA (reference sequence). CDR3: CSARGGTSDPEQYF. As DNA, the CDR3 is TGCAGTGCTAGAGGGGGGACTAGCGATCCCGAGCAGTACTTC.

Of note for this clonotype: Given a much more abundant clone one base away, this may be a read error. The V call is TRBV28, the J call TRBJ2-1; D is undetermined. The CDR3 contains 13 residues. Germline V gives CDR1 MDHEN, CDR2 SYDVKM. Written as DNA, the CDR3 is TGTGCCGGCAGTAGTAACAGATACAATGAGCAGTTCTTC. It encodes CAGSSNRYNEQFF.

This clonotype appeared a few times. The chain carries TRBV25-1 and TRBJ1-6, with D uncertain. Trimming pared 3 bases from V and 3 bases from J, leaving 6 bases between. This CDR3 comprises 14 residues. Germline values: CDR1 MGHDK, CDR2 SYGVNS. The CDR3 sequence is CASSDGLYNSPLHF. CDR3 DNA sequence: TGTGCCAGCAGTGACGGGCTCTATAATTCACCCCTCCACTTT.

This clonotype was recorded at least ten times. This rearrangement joins TRBV24-1 to TRBJ2-1; TRBD2 agrees at 9 bases. Trimming cost V 4 bases and J 5 bases; bases outside gene matches: 5. Germline V gene sequence: CDR1 KGHDR, CDR2 SFDVKD. CDR3 size: 15 residues. Written as DNA, the CDR3 is TGTGCCACCAGTGACCCAAGCGGGGGGCACAATGAGCAGTTCTTC. Protein sequence: CATSDPSGGHNEQFF.

The J gene is TRBJ1-6, the V gene TRBV4-1; maybe TRBD1 (6 bases). The germline V gene encodes CDR1 MGHRA and CDR2 YSYEKL. The V end lost 3 bases, the J end lost 7 bases, and 19 bases lay between the germline ends. The CDR3 is 17 residues long. The CDR3: CASSQIRTDVGNSPLHF. The CDR3 coding sequence is TGCGCCAGCAGCCAGATCCGGACAGACGTTGGGAATTCACCCCTCCACTTT.

This clonotype came up many times. A read error may produce the germline difference seen at one junction end. V is TRBV9 and J is TRBJ2-7; D remains ambiguous. In germline, CDR1 is SGDLS, CDR2 YYNGEE. The CDR3 is 13 residues long. The CDR3 nucleotides read TGCGCCAGCAGCGCCGACGGATCCTACGAGCAGTACTTC. This gives the protein CASSADGSYEQYF.

This clonotype was observed a handful of times. CDR3 nucleotide sequence: TGTGCCAGCAGCGCCGGGACAGGTTTTCAGCCCCAGCATTTT. Translation gives CASSAGTGFQPQHF. The chain combines TRBV9 with TRBJ1-5, with 8 bases identical to TRBD1. The germline V gene encodes CDR1 SGDLS and CDR2 YYNGEE. This CDR3 is 14 amino acids long. V shed 3 bases and J 6 bases; nucleotides not matched to a gene: 5.

This chain joins TRBV20-1 and TRBJ2-3; perhaps TRBD2 as D (7 bases). The CDR3 totals 13 residues. V was clipped by 3 bases and J by 5 bases, with 12 bases between them. Germline V gives CDR1 DFQATT, CDR2 SNEGSKA (reference sequence). This CDR3 reads CSARPGGKDTQYF. The DNA of the CDR3 is TGCAGTGCTAGGCCGGGGGGCAAAGATACGCAGTATTTT.

The J gene is TRBJ2-1, the V gene TRBV28; no clear D gene. The V end was cut by 1 base, the J end by 0 bases, with 10 bases between. The CDR3 has 16 amino acids. Per the germline V gene, CDR1 is MDHEN and CDR2 is SYDVKM. This CDR3 reads CASSLLAAPSYNEQFF. The CDR3, as DNA: TGTGCCAGCAGTTTATTAGCCGCGCCCTCCTACAATGAGCAGTTCTTC. The full variable domain, rest sourced from reference TRBV28 and TRBJ2-1, is DVKVTQSSRYLVKRTGEKVFLECVQDMDHENMFWYRQDPGLGLRLIYFSYDVKMKEKGDIPEGYSVSREKKERFSLILESASTNQTSMYLCASSLLAAPSYNEQFFGPGTRLTVL.

The chain uses TRBV6-1 and TRBJ1-6; 7 nucleotides align to TRBD1. With 4 bases clipped from V and 8 bases from J, the junction kept 5 bases outside the gene matches. Germline assignment: CDR1 MNHNS and CDR2 SASEGT. The CDR3 contains 14 residues. The CDR3: CASSVDRAYSPLHF. In DNA, the CDR3 is TGTGCCAGCAGTGTTGACAGGGCATATTCACCCCTCCACTTT.

This clonotype has a handful of counts. This rearrangement joins TRBV25-1 to TRBJ2-1, with D perhaps assigned TRBD1 or TRBD2 (5 bases each). V lost 4 bases and J 3 bases, leaving 10 bases between the germline ends. Germline V lookup: CDR1 MGHDK, CDR2 SYGVNS. CDR3 length equals 14 residues. Here the CDR3 reads CASSAGPNYNEQFF. The CDR3, as DNA: TGTGCCAGCAGTGCGGGACCTAACTACAATGAGCAGTTCTTC.

The chain has TRBV28 and TRBJ2-5; D is undetermined. V lost 3 bases to trimming and J lost 0 bases, with 11 bases between them. The length of the CDR3 is 15 residues. The germline CDR1 and CDR2 sequences are MDHEN and SYDVKM. CDR3 bases: TGTGCCAGCAGTTTCGTCTCGGCTAACCAAGAGACCCAGTACTTC. Amino acids: CASSFVSANQETQYF.

This clonotype appeared a few times. The chain employs TRBV9 and TRBJ2-7; 12 bases map to TRBD2. The germline V gene encodes CDR1 SGDLS and CDR2 YYNGEE. With 3 bases clipped from V and 7 bases from J, the junction kept 8 bases outside the gene matches. The CDR3 contains 15 residues. The CDR3 protein is CASSASSGGAGEQYF. The CDR3 nucleotides read TGTGCCAGCAGCGCCTCTAGCGGGGGGGCTGGAGAGCAGTACTTC.